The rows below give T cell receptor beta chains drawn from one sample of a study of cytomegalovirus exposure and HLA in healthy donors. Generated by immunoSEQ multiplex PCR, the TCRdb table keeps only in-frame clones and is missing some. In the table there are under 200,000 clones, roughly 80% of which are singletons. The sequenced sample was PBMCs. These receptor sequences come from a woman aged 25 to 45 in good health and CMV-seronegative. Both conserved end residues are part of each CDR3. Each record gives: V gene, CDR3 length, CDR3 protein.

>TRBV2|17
CASSEIVGHGGPDTQYF
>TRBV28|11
CASGGATKKYF
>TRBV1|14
CTSSQDRGIYGYTF
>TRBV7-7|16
CASSLGTGGFNEKLFF
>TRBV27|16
CASSFLRGGRAYEQYF
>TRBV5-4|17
CASSSGGTRNSGNTIYF
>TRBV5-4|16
CASSLARTAYSYEQYF
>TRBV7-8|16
CASSQSTTLGRNTIYF
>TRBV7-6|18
CASSLVRRAGQGRNEQFF
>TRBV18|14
CASSGTQEYGPQHF
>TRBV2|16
CASSEGLAGEADTQYF
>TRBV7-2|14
CASRKQGANTEAFF
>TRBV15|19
CATSRGSWNGGVPTGELFF
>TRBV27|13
CASSYGGNYGYTF
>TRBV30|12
CAWSAGGFEQYF
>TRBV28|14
CASNSNWRNNEQFF
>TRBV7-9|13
CASRAPSNTEAFF
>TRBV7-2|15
CASSFISTGRAEAFF
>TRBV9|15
CASSVGMGLHNEQFF
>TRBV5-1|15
CASSLVYRTQETQYF